Below are 18 T cell receptor beta chains sequenced from a single sample in a study of beta chain features in type 1 diabetes. Sequenced material consisted of expressed TCRB transcripts (all of the isolated RNA was reverse transcribed). The table came from immunoSEQ multiplex PCR; TCRdb's copy has only in-frame clones and leaves some out. This table holds fewer than 350,000 clones, around 19% found once. The specimen sequenced was naive CD4+ T cells from blood. The receptors originated from a woman in her late teens or twenties in good health.

The rearrangement joins TRBV30 to TRBJ1-1; D remains unclear. CDR3 length equals 13 residues. V gave up 0 bases and J gave up 8 bases, with 13 bases separating them. Per the germline V gene, CDR1 is GTSNPN and CDR2 is SVGIG (reference sequence). The CDR3 here is CAWSVAQVLEAFF. The CDR3 nucleotides read TGTGCCTGGAGTGTTGCCCAGGTTCTCGAAGCTTTCTTT.

The chain recombines TRBV29-1 with TRBJ2-7; 8 bases match TRBD1. This CDR3 contains 11 residues. Germline CDR1 SQVTM, CDR2 ANQGSEA. Losses at the gene ends were 7 bases for V and 6 bases for J; bases not matched to a gene: 5. Written as DNA, the CDR3 is TGCAGCGGAGGACAGGGTGGCGAGCAGTACTTC. Translated, it gives CSGGQGGEQYF.

The chain employs TRBV15 and TRBJ1-1; D call uncertain. The V gene lost 1 base and the J gene lost 3 bases, with 6 bases spanning the gap. Germline assignment: CDR1 LNHNV and CDR2 YYDKDF (reference sequence). The CDR3 is 13 amino acids. For the CDR3, the DNA is TGTGCCACCAGCAGAGGGGAGGACACTGAAGCTTTCTTT. Its translation: CATSRGEDTEAFF.

This clone has a handful of counts. J is TRBJ2-2 and V is TRBV12-5; 7 nucleotides align to TRBD1. The length of the CDR3 is 17 residues. After removal of 1 base from V and 6 bases from J, the junction contained 11 bases not matched to a gene. The germline V gene encodes CDR1 LGHNT and CDR2 FRNRAP. This chain's CDR3 is CASGLAVTTGRPGELFF. Written as DNA, the CDR3 is TGTGCTAGTGGTTTGGCCGTCACGACAGGGCGGCCCGGGGAGCTGTTTTTT.

Only a few counts were recorded for this clone. The rearrangement links TRBV5-4 to TRBJ2-2, with D maybe TRBD2 (6 bases). V shed 0 bases and J shed 4 bases, with 10 bases lying between them. The CDR3 extends over 15 amino acids. Per the germline V gene, CDR1 is SGHNT and CDR2 is YYREEE (reference sequence). The CDR3 nucleotides read TGTGCCAGCAGCTTGGGTGGGAGGAGCACCGGGGAGCTGTTTTTT. Its translation is CASSLGGRSTGELFF.

V and J are TRBV5-4 and TRBJ1-2, with D possibly being TRBD1 (5 bases). V lost 5 bases to trimming and J lost 8 bases, with 22 bases between them. Germline V gene data show CDR1 as SGHNT and CDR2 as YYREEE (reference sequence). CDR3 length: 15 amino acids. The CDR3 region has the DNA TGTGCCAGCAGACCTTCGTGGGGGACTGCAGGGGGCTACACCTTC. This sequence encodes CASRPSWGTAGGYTF.

The V call is TRBV20-1, the J call TRBJ1-2; D is ambiguous. Germline V gene sequence: CDR1 DFQATT, CDR2 SNEGSKA (reference sequence). V lost 7 bases and J 2 bases, leaving 5 bases between the germline ends. CDR3 size: 10 residues. CDR3 region: CSVGNYGYTF. CDR3 nucleotides: TGCAGTGTCGGGAACTATGGCTACACCTTC.

In DNA form, the CDR3 reads TGTGCCAGCAGTAACCGGGACAGGAACACTGAAGCTTTCTTT. Its protein is CASSNRDRNTEAFF. The chain is built from TRBV2 and TRBJ1-1, with 7 positions matching TRBD1. Germline loops: CDR1 SNHLY, CDR2 FYNNEI. CDR3 length: 14 amino acids. With 5 bases clipped from V and 1 base from J, the junction kept 4 bases outside the gene matches.

V is TRBV4-2 and J is TRBJ2-3; D is uncertain. The V end was cut by 1 base, the J end by 9 bases, with 11 bases between. Germline values: CDR1 LGHNA, CDR2 YNFKEQ. The CDR3 spans 13 residues. The CDR3 is CASSQGGKPTQYF. In DNA, the CDR3 is TGTGCCAGCAGCCAAGGAGGAAAGCCCACGCAGTATTTT.

The gene calls are TRBV5-1 and TRBJ2-5, with a weak D call TRBD1 (5 bases). V lost 3 bases to trimming and J lost 5 bases, with 14 bases between them. The CDR3 extends over 14 amino acids. Germline V gives CDR1 SGHRS, CDR2 YFSETQ. The CDR3 region is CASSSDPGSETQYF. CDR3 nucleotide sequence: TGCGCCAGCAGCTCGGATCCAGGGTCGGAGACCCAGTACTTC.

The rearrangement uses TRBV6-6 and TRBJ2-7, with D maybe TRBD1 (6 bases). The CDR3 covers 15 residues. CDR1 and CDR2 from the germline V gene are MNHNY and SVGAGI (reference sequence). V lost 4 bases and J lost 5, with 18 bases in between. CDR3 amino acids: CASSSRQVQRDEQYF. The DNA of the CDR3 is TGTGCCAGCAGTTCCCGACAGGTACAGAGGGACGAGCAGTACTTC.

The chain combines TRBV7-2 with TRBJ1-5; 7 bases map to TRBD1. Germline V lookup: CDR1 SGHTA, CDR2 FQGNSA. The CDR3 spans 14 residues. Unmatched junction bases numbered 12, after V lost 11 bases and J lost 5 bases. The DNA for the CDR3 is TGTGCCTCCCGAGGGGGCCGCTATGATCAGCCCCAGCATTTT. Protein sequence: CASRGGRYDQPQHF.

This clone came up a few times. The chain links TRBV30 to TRBJ1-5, with D uncertain. Trimming took 2 bases from V and 1 from J, leaving 6 bases between them. This CDR3 contains 13 residues. Germline V gene lookup returns CDR1 GTSNPN and CDR2 SVGIG (reference sequence). The CDR3 loop is CAWSSRSNQPQHF. The CDR3 bases are TGTGCCTGGAGTTCCAGGAGCAATCAGCCCCAGCATTTT.

This clone was picked up a small number of times. The chain links TRBV12-5 to TRBJ1-2, with TRBD1 matching 8 bases. J lost 7 bases, V lost 0 bases, and 10 bases had no gene match. The CDR3 totals 16 residues. The germline V gene encodes CDR1 LGHNT and CDR2 FRNRAP. CDR3 residues: CASGLVLGRGLAGYTF. CDR3 bases: TGTGCTAGTGGTTTGGTACTTGGCAGGGGGCTCGCTGGCTACACCTTC.

The chain recombines TRBV6-6 with TRBJ2-1; perhaps TRBD2 as D (5 bases). Per the germline V gene, CDR1 is MNHNY and CDR2 is SVGAGI (reference sequence). The CDR3 length is 13 residues. Trimming cost V 7 bases and J 3 bases, with 10 bases left between them. The CDR3 DNA reads TGTGCCAGCACCCCCGGACTCTACAATGAGCAGTTCTTC. This codes for CASTPGLYNEQFF.

The sample holds a few counts of this clone. Other DNA variants within this sample encode the same CDR3. This sequence joins TRBV7-9 and TRBJ1-2; D is uncertain. Deletions cut 2 bases from V and 2 bases from J, with 6 bases between. The CDR3 spans 13 residues. Germline V gives CDR1 SEHNR, CDR2 FQNEAQ (reference sequence). The CDR3 reads CASSLTANYGYTF. CDR3 DNA: TGTGCCAGCAGCTTAACAGCCAACTATGGCTACACCTTC.

V is TRBV7-9 and J is TRBJ1-2; 9 bases line up with TRBD1. The length of the CDR3 is 12 residues. V was pared by 6 bases and J by 7 bases, with 3 bases of the junction left unmatched. From germline, CDR1 is SEHNR and CDR2 FQNEAQ (reference sequence). CDR3 amino acids: CASRGQGFGYTF. Here the CDR3 DNA reads TGTGCCAGCAGGGGACAGGGATTTGGCTACACCTTC.

The DNA for the CDR3 is TGTGCCAGCAGCCCCTCATTGCGGGCCGTCTATGGCTACACCTTC. It yields the protein CASSPSLRAVYGYTF. V is TRBV13 and J is TRBJ1-2; no reliable D call. V was clipped by 5 bases and J by 4 bases, with 17 bases between them. Germline V gene sequence: CDR1 PRHDT, CDR2 FYEKMQ (reference sequence). This CDR3 contains 15 residues.